This passage covers 7 T cell receptor beta chains from one sample sequenced in a study of shared clonotypes between healthy human individuals. Only in-frame clones appear in the TCRdb table, and some are missing; sequencing was by immunoSEQ multiplex PCR. This table has some 690,000 clones, about nine tenths appearing once. Sample: memory CD8+ T cells from PBMCs. The sample's subset: CD45RO+ cells pooled with CCR7-negative TemRA cells. These TCRs come from a man younger than 30 in good health. Some clones in this sample may be carry-over from other donors' samples.

The rearrangement joins TRBV28 to TRBJ1-5; D not certain. V was clipped by 10 bases and J by 8 bases, with 6 bases between them. From germline, CDR1 is MDHEN and CDR2 SYDVKM. This CDR3 has 9 residues. The CDR3, as DNA: TGTGCCACTGGGAAGCCCCAGCATTTT. This sequence encodes CATGKPQHF.

Comment on this clone: Relative to the germline gene, one junction end is altered; a read error may explain this. The genes are TRBV5-4 and TRBJ1-2; maybe TRBD1 (6 bases). Germline V gene lookup returns CDR1 SGHNT and CDR2 YYREEE (reference sequence). The CDR3 length is 13 residues. This CDR3 is CASSLDRKPHGNF. The DNA for the CDR3 is TGTGCCAGCAGCCTTGACAGGAAACCCCATGGGAACTTC.

The rearrangement joins TRBV27 to TRBJ1-5; 11 bases align to TRBD1. CDR1 is MNHEY and CDR2 is SMNVEV in the germline V gene (reference sequence). The CDR3 is made up of 14 amino acids. Trimming at V came to 4 bases and at J to 7 bases, leaving 3 bases not matched to a gene. In nucleotides, the CDR3 is TGTGCCAGCAGTTGGGACAGGGGGATACAGCCCCAGCATTTT. Its protein is CASSWDRGIQPQHF.

This sequence joins TRBV7-9 and TRBJ1-1; TRBD1 matches at 8 bases. Trimming cost V 3 bases and J 6 bases; bases outside gene matches: 6. CDR1 is SEHNR and CDR2 is FQNEAQ in the germline V gene (reference sequence). The CDR3 runs to 14 residues. This chain's CDR3 is CASSLGRGLSEAFF. CDR3 DNA: TGTGCCAGCAGCTTGGGCAGGGGGCTCTCTGAAGCTTTCTTT.

The CDR3 DNA reads TGTGCCAGCAGTTGGCTAGCGGGAGTCTCGCACGAGCAGTACTTC. Its protein product is CASSWLAGVSHEQYF. V and J are TRBV6-5 and TRBJ2-7; 10 bases match TRBD2. Looked up from germline, CDR1 is MNHEY and CDR2 is SVGAGI. V lost 4 bases and J lost 5; bases outside the gene matches: 8. The CDR3 loop spans 15 amino acids.

V is TRBV7-9 and J is TRBJ1-2; no clear D gene. Germline loops: CDR1 SEHNR, CDR2 FQNEAQ (reference sequence). This CDR3 region has 14 residues. Trimming removed 5 bases at V and 1 base at J, with 11 bases between. The CDR3 nucleotides are TGTGCCAGCAGCCCCCCAGGATTTAACTATGGCTACACCTTC. This sequence encodes CASSPPGFNYGYTF.

V and J are TRBV9 and TRBJ1-4, with a possible D match to TRBD1 (6 bases). Germline V lookup: CDR1 SGDLS, CDR2 YYNGEE. V gave up 4 bases and J gave up 3 bases, with 16 bases separating them. The CDR3 length is 16 residues. In nucleotides, the CDR3 is TGTGCCAGCAGCACAAACCCAGGGGACCCTAATGAAAAACTGTTTTTT. Protein product: CASSTNPGDPNEKLFF.